These 15 T cell receptor beta chains were all obtained from the same sample, sequenced in a study of post-analysis software for immune sequencing data. Notes on the study in general: Patients carried four or five TRBV segments more frequently than controls did, and TRBV5-6, TRBV5-1 and TRBV20-1 were among them.

Unique molecular identifiers were built into the TCR beta cDNA libraries. TCRdb re-called the PCR reads with MiXCR, one entry per CDR3 protein. The repertoire holds about 770,000 distinct CDR3 sequences, with 46% as singletons. Their antigens are not known. The specimen was blood. The origin of the receptors is a girl aged 5-17 years with multiple sclerosis.

The V and J genes are TRBV11-1 and TRBJ2-3; 8 nucleotides match TRBD2. Germline V gene sequence: CDR1 SGHAT, CDR2 FQDESV (reference sequence). This CDR3 spans 16 amino acids. J gave up 2 bases and V 4 bases, and 8 bases lay outside the gene matches. CDR3 DNA: TGTGCCAGCAGCTCAGAGCGGGAGCGTCCCACAGATACGCAGTATTTT. Its protein is CASSSERERPTDTQYF.

The chain couples TRBV29-1 to TRBJ1-2, with D possibly matching TRBD1 (6 bases). The germline gives CDR1 SQVTM, CDR2 ANQGSEA. V was trimmed by 4 bases and J by 7 bases, leaving 13 bases between them. This CDR3 has 12 amino acids. CDR3 DNA: TGCAGCGTTGGTCAGGGGAGAGGTGGCTACACCTTC. Amino acid sequence: CSVGQGRGGYTF. The whole variable domain, filled in from reference TRBV29-1 and TRBJ1-2, reads SAVISQKPSRDICQRGTSLTIQCQVDSQVTMMFWYRQQPGQSLTLIATANQGSEATYESGFVIDKFPISRPNLTFSTLTVSNMSPEDSSIYLCSVGQGRGGYTFGSGTRLTVV.

This clonotype was picked up one time. V and J are TRBV20-1 and TRBJ2-3, with 13 bases lining up with TRBD2. The V gene end was trimmed by 5 bases and the J gene end by 2 bases; junction bases not matched to a gene: 7. Germline CDR1 DFQATT, CDR2 SNEGSKA (reference sequence). This CDR3 is 16 amino acids long. The CDR3 loop reads CSAPRTSGGHTDTQYF. The DNA of the CDR3 is TGCAGTGCTCCCCGGACTAGCGGGGGCCACACAGATACGCAGTATTTT.

The genes are TRBV9 and TRBJ1-5; D is undetermined. Between the trimmed V and J ends, which lost 4 bases and 2 bases, there was a span of 10 bases. The CDR3 is 14 residues long. The germline V gene encodes CDR1 SGDLS and CDR2 YYNGEE. The CDR3 DNA is TGTGCCAGCAGCAATAATTGGGGCAATCAGCCCCAGCATTTT. This translates into CASSNNWGNQPQHF.

This clonotype showed up just a few times. The chain uses TRBV6-2 or TRBV6-3 and TRBJ2-4; 7 bases line up with TRBD2. V gave up 2 bases and J gave up 2 bases; unmatched junction bases: 9. The V gene's germline CDR1 is MNHEY and CDR2 SVGEGT. There are 17 residues in the CDR3. For the CDR3, the DNA is TGTGCCAGCAGTTACCATCCGGGGAGGGATACCAAAAACATTCAGTACTTC. The encoded protein is CASSYHPGRDTKNIQYF.

The V call is TRBV4-1, the J call TRBJ2-1; tentative D call: TRBD2 (5 bases). The length of the CDR3 is 17 residues. From germline, CDR1 is MGHRA and CDR2 YSYEKL. The V end lost 0 bases, the J end lost 4 bases, and 16 bases lay between the germline ends. CDR3 sequence reads: CASSQDAGGLGYNEQFF. The CDR3 region has the DNA TGCGCCAGCAGCCAAGATGCTGGCGGGTTGGGGTACAATGAGCAGTTCTTC.

The gene calls are TRBV7-2 and TRBJ2-1; the D is unclear. Per the germline V gene, CDR1 is SGHTA and CDR2 is FQGNSA. V lost 0 bases and J lost 7, with 4 bases in between. The CDR3 is 12 amino acids. This CDR3 is CASSLASNEQFF. The CDR3 region has the DNA TGTGCCAGCAGCTTAGCATCGAATGAGCAGTTCTTC. The full variable domain, in which reference TRBV7-2 and TRBJ2-1 provide the parts outside the CDR3, is GAGVSQSPSNKVTEKGKDVELRCDPISGHTALYWYRQSLGQGLEFLIYFQGNSAPDKSGLPSDRFSAERTGGSVSTLTIQRTQQEDSAVYLCASSLASNEQFFGPGTRLTVL.

V and J are TRBV11-2 and TRBJ2-5; TRBD2 agrees at 10 bases. The better agreement between TRBJ2-7 and the DNA end casts doubt on the J call. This CDR3 is built from 14 residues. Germline CDR1 is SGHAT and CDR2 is FQNNGV. The CDR3 coding sequence is TGTGCCAGCAGCCTGAGCGGGAGGGCCCACGAGCAGTACTTC. Protein sequence: CASSLSGRAHEQYF.

On this clonotype itself: Since a much larger clone is just one base distant, this may be a read error. The V call is TRBV6-1, the J call TRBJ1-5, with unresolved D. CDR3 length: 12 residues. Germline loops: CDR1 MNHNS, CDR2 SASEGT. The germline V and J ends were trimmed by 4 bases and 0 bases, with 1 base remaining between them. The DNA for the CDR3 is TGTGCCAGCAGTGTTAGCAATCAGCCCCAGCATTTT. Amino acid sequence: CASSVSNQPQHF.

This clonotype was observed a handful of times. The chain recombines TRBV10-3 with TRBJ1-1; no firm D call. V was trimmed by 6 bases and J by 4 bases, leaving 6 bases between them. From germline, CDR1 is ENHRY and CDR2 SYGVKD. The CDR3 covers 11 residues. Here the CDR3 DNA reads TGTGCCATCAGAGCGGGCACTGAAGCTTTCTTT. The encoded protein is CAIRAGTEAFF.

This clonotype showed up just a few times. The rearrangement links TRBV20-1 to TRBJ2-4; possibly TRBD2 for D (6 bases). Trimming left V 5 bases short and J 3 bases short, with 17 bases between. The CDR3 is made up of 15 amino acids. Germline CDR1 DFQATT, CDR2 SNEGSKA (reference sequence). CDR3 nucleotides: TGCAGTGCTCTAGGGGTGCGGGATGACAAAAACATTCAGTACTTC. It specifies CSALGVRDDKNIQYF.

This rearrangement joins TRBV6-5 to TRBJ1-1; D is uncertain. The CDR3 has 13 amino acids. Germline values: CDR1 MNHEY, CDR2 SVGAGI. V was pared by 5 bases and J by 4 bases, with 11 bases between. CDR3 sequence reads: CASSGLRGTEAFF. The CDR3 DNA reads TGTGCCAGCAGTGGACTCCGGGGCACTGAAGCTTTCTTT.

This clonotype was seen more than once but under ten times. This rearrangement joins TRBV29-1 to TRBJ2-1; D might be TRBD2 (5 bases). V lost 7 bases and J lost 4, with 14 bases in between. Germline CDR1 and CDR2: SQVTM and ANQGSEA. The CDR3 runs to 13 residues. The chain's CDR3 is CSGETMTYNEQFF. The CDR3 DNA reads TGCAGCGGGGAGACTATGACTTACAATGAGCAGTTCTTC.

The rearrangement uses TRBV29-1 and TRBJ1-4, with TRBD1 as a possible D gene (5 bases). Germline CDR1 reads SQVTM; CDR2 reads ANQGSEA. Trimming shortened V by 7 bases and J by 2 bases, and 20 bases separated the two germline ends. The CDR3 spans 16 residues. The CDR3 region has the DNA TGCAGCGCCAAAATCGGGGGTCGGGGGACTAATGAAAAACTGTTTTTT. As protein: CSAKIGGRGTNEKLFF.

In its sample, this clonotype was seen a few times. The rearrangement uses TRBV24-1 and TRBJ1-4; 9 nucleotides agree with TRBD1. The CDR3 spans 16 residues. Germline V CDR1 and CDR2: KGHDR, SFDVKD. Trimming took 4 bases from V and 3 from J; bases not matched to a gene: 5. The CDR3 coding sequence is TGTGCCACCAGTGACCAACGACAGGGGGCTAATGAAAAACTGTTTTTT. Amino acids: CATSDQRQGANEKLFF.